The 17 T cell receptor beta chains below all came from one sample that was sequenced in a study of T cells in Graves' hyperthyroidism and ophthalmopathy. Amplified TCR beta CDR3 regions came from RNA transcripts. The HTBI primer set drove a first-round RT-PCR of the TCR CDR3. TCRdb recomputed calls from the multiplex PCR reads with MiXCR, one row per CDR3 protein. This table has roughly 580,000 distinct CDR3 sequences, 46% appearing once. Sequencing was carried out using peripheral blood or thyroid tissue (not recorded which). The receptor set was obtained from a woman younger than 35 with Graves' hyperthyroidism.

This clonotype was observed many times. This chain links TRBV24-1 with TRBJ2-7; D remains ambiguous. From germline, CDR1 is KGHDR and CDR2 SFDVKD. The CDR3 covers 16 residues. Trimming pared 3 bases from V and 1 base from J, leaving 15 bases between. CDR3 amino acids: CATSDRPFPPSYEQYF. The DNA for the CDR3 is TGTGCCACCAGTGATCGACCTTTCCCCCCATCCTACGAGCAGTACTTC.

This clonotype was recorded at least ten times. The chain carries TRBV3-1 and TRBJ2-5; possible D gene TRBD1, 5 bases. V was cut by 0 bases and J by 2 bases, with 10 bases left in between. This CDR3 contains 15 residues. The germline V gene encodes CDR1 LGHDT and CDR2 YNNKEL (reference sequence). CDR3 region: CASSQDGAAQETQYF. CDR3 sequence (DNA): TGTGCCAGCAGCCAAGATGGGGCAGCTCAAGAGACCCAGTACTTC.

This clonotype came up a few times. V is TRBV12-3 or TRBV12-4 and J is TRBJ1-1; D is perhaps TRBD1 (6 bases). The V and J ends lost 6 bases and 2 bases respectively, with 10 bases between them. The CDR3 runs 13 residues. The CDR3 DNA reads TGTGCCAGCAGGAACAGGGAAAACACTGAAGCTTTCTTT. Amino acid sequence: CASRNRENTEAFF.

The chain employs TRBV10-3 and TRBJ2-5, with D perhaps TRBD1 (6 bases). The CDR3 has 13 residues. Germline loops: CDR1 ENHRY, CDR2 SYGVKD. Trimming pared 7 bases from V and 5 bases from J, leaving 14 bases between. The chain's CDR3 is CAIKRDMGETQYF. CDR3 coding DNA: TGTGCCATCAAGAGGGACATGGGGGAGACCCAGTACTTC.

The rearrangement joins TRBV12-3 or TRBV12-4 to TRBJ2-2; D is uncertain. Trimming took off 10 bases at V and 4 bases at J, with 10 bases between the two ends. The CDR3 has 12 residues. Here the CDR3 DNA reads TGTGCCACAAGCAGGTCCACCGGGGAGCTGTTTTTT. It is translated as CATSRSTGELFF.

This clonotype came up many times. The rearrangement joins TRBV2 to TRBJ1-1, with 8 nucleotides matching TRBD1. V trimming: 10 bases; J trimming: 6 bases; junction bases outside the gene matches: 4. The CDR3 consists of 11 residues. Germline V CDR1 and CDR2: SNHLY, FYNNEI. The CDR3 DNA is TGTGCCACCGGGACAGGCGCTGAAGCTTTCTTT. It encodes CATGTGAEAFF. Full variable domain (missing parts from reference TRBV2 and TRBJ1-1): EPEVTQTPSHQVTQMGQEVILRCVPISNHLYFYWYRQILGQKVEFLVSFYNNEISEKSEIFDDQFSVERPDGSNFTLKIRSTKLEDSAMYFCATGTGAEAFFGQGTRLTVV.

Details on this clonotype: Its ends do not fully match the called genes, so a read error is possible. CDR3: CASSHRYRDTEAFF. In nucleotides, the CDR3 is TGCGCCAGCAGCCACCGGTACAGGGACACTGAAGCTTTCTTT. The rearrangement joins TRBV7-2 to TRBJ1-1, with D maybe TRBD1 (6 bases). The CDR3 is made up of 14 amino acids. Germline values: CDR1 SGHTA, CDR2 FQGNSA.

This clonotype appeared once. The genes are TRBV29-1 and TRBJ2-7, with D possibly matching TRBD1 (6 bases). This CDR3 region has 12 residues. The germline V gene encodes CDR1 SQVTM and CDR2 ANQGSEA. Trimming cost V 8 bases and J 0 bases, with 11 bases left between them. In DNA, the CDR3 is TGCAGCAGGGACAAGAGCTCCTACGAGCAGTACTTC. It specifies CSRDKSSYEQYF.

There are a few counts of this clonotype. The gene calls are TRBV4-2 and TRBJ1-1; no definite D call. CDR1 and CDR2 (germline): LGHNA, YNFKEQ. The V end was cut by 5 bases, the J end by 5 bases, with 12 bases between. The CDR3 loop spans 13 amino acids. The CDR3 loop reads CASSKDLPTEAFF. The CDR3 nucleotides read TGTGCCAGCAGCAAGGACCTGCCGACTGAAGCTTTCTTT.

This clonotype has ten or more counts. The chain employs TRBV15 and TRBJ2-7, with no clear D. V was clipped by 0 bases and J by 3 bases, with 9 bases between them. CDR1 is LNHNV, CDR2 YYDKDF, per germline (reference sequence). This CDR3 has 14 residues. This CDR3 reads CATSRDPGNYEQYF. The DNA of the CDR3 is TGTGCCACCAGCAGAGATCCTGGGAACTACGAGCAGTACTTC.

With respect to this clonotype: As the CDR3 is not closed by the conserved phenylalanine or tryptophan, this likely results from a read error. The rearrangement uses TRBV2 and TRBJ2-7; 9 nucleotides align to TRBD1. Germline-derived CDR1 and CDR2 are SNHLY and FYNNEI. The CDR3 is 14 residues long. V shed 10 bases and J 3 bases; nucleotides not matched to a gene: 10. The chain's CDR3 is CAIQRDRAVYEQYL. In DNA, the CDR3 is TGTGCCATCCAAAGGGACAGGGCCGTCTACGAGCAGTACCTC.

This clonotype was seen once. The gene calls are TRBV19 and TRBJ1-5, with D perhaps TRBD1 (6 bases). V was cut by 4 bases and J by 7 bases, with 8 bases left in between. The CDR3 totals 12 residues. Germline V gene lookup returns CDR1 LNHDA and CDR2 SQIVND (reference sequence). The CDR3 bases are TGTGCCAGTAGTAGGGGGCACCAGCCCCAGCATTTT. Translated, it gives CASSRGHQPQHF. The entire variable domain, with the rest obtained from reference TRBV19 and TRBJ1-5, is as follows: DGGITQSPKYLFRKEGQNVTLSCEQNLNHDAMYWYRQDPGQGLRLIYYSQIVNDFQKGDIAEGYSVSREKKESFPLTVTSAQKNPTAFYLCASSRGHQPQHFGDGTRLSIL.

J is TRBJ2-7 and V is TRBV7-2, with TRBD1 as a possible D gene (6 bases). Germline V gene lookup returns CDR1 SGHTA and CDR2 FQGNSA. The V end was cut by 3 bases, the J end by 4 bases, with 13 bases between. The CDR3 is made up of 14 amino acids. This CDR3 reads CASSFGAGAYEQYF. The CDR3 nucleotides read TGTGCCAGCAGCTTTGGGGCAGGGGCGTACGAGCAGTACTTC.

This clonotype is a singleton in its sample. The chain uses TRBV15 and TRBJ2-7; D is perhaps TRBD2 (5 bases). Trimming pared 1 base from V and 2 bases from J, leaving 12 bases between. This CDR3 has 15 residues. Germline-derived CDR1 and CDR2 are LNHNV and YYDKDF (reference sequence). The CDR3 is CATSRVMERTYEQYF. The CDR3 DNA reads as TGTGCCACCAGCAGAGTTATGGAGCGGACCTACGAGCAGTACTTC.

This clonotype has just a few counts. V gene TRBV10-2 combines with J gene TRBJ2-7; 8 bases are shared with TRBD2. This CDR3 spans 13 amino acids. In germline, CDR1 is WSHSY, CDR2 SAAADI. The J segment lost 3 bases and the V segment lost 7 bases, leaving 5 bases of the junction unmatched. CDR3: CASTGGGHYEQYF. CDR3 nucleotide sequence: TGCGCCAGCACGGGGGGGGGCCACTACGAGCAGTACTTC.

The chain employs TRBV11-2 and TRBJ1-1; D is unclear. The length of the CDR3 is 16 residues. Germline V gives CDR1 SGHAT, CDR2 FQNNGV. Trimming shortened V by 4 bases and J by 4 bases, and 19 bases separated the two germline ends. In DNA, the CDR3 is TGTGCCAGCAGCTCCCTGGGGTATATGGGTAGCACTGAAGCTTTCTTT. This codes for CASSSLGYMGSTEAFF. Drawing the rest from reference TRBV11-2 and TRBJ1-1, the complete variable domain is EAGVAQSPRYKIIEKRQSVAFWCNPISGHATLYWYQQILGQGPKLLIQFQNNGVVDDSQLPKDRFSAERLKGVDSTLKIQPAKLEDSAVYLCASSSLGYMGSTEAFFGQGTRLTVV.

A few counts support this clonotype. V gene TRBV2 combines with J gene TRBJ1-1; D is perhaps TRBD1 (6 bases). V was cut by 6 bases and J by 8 bases, with 16 bases left in between. Germline CDR1 and CDR2: SNHLY and FYNNEI. There are 13 residues in the CDR3. CDR3 residues: CASSEQGRLEAFF. For the CDR3, the DNA is TGTGCCAGCAGCGAACAGGGACGGCTCGAAGCTTTCTTT.